What follows are 6 T cell receptor beta chains derived from one specimen sequenced in a study of blood T cell repertoires in COVID-19. Measured with immunoSEQ multiplex PCR; TCRdb has only the in-frame clones, and not every one. In the table there are some 70,000 clones, roughly three quarters of which are singletons. Source material: peripheral blood. Receptors were obtained from a woman aged 50 to 60 with acute or convalescent COVID-19.

This chain connects TRBV11-3 to TRBJ2-3; 11 positions agree with TRBD2. The CDR3 totals 16 residues. The germline V gene has CDR1 SGHNT and CDR2 YENEEA. V was clipped by 5 bases and J by 2 bases; unmatched bases: 6. As DNA, the CDR3 is TGTGCCAGCAGCCGCGGGACTAGCGGAGACACAGATACGCAGTATTTT. Protein: CASSRGTSGDTDTQYF.

The chain combines TRBV30 with TRBJ1-3; D is undetermined. This CDR3 spans 14 amino acids. V lost 5 bases, J lost 1 base, and 12 bases lay in between. The germline CDR1 and CDR2 sequences are GTSNPN and SVGIG (reference sequence). The CDR3 here is CAWDDGSSGNTIYF. The CDR3 region has the DNA TGTGCCTGGGATGACGGGAGTTCTGGAAACACCATATATTTT.

The chain recombines TRBV7-9 with TRBJ2-1; tentatively, D is TRBD1 (6 bases). Trimming cost V 5 bases and J 7 bases, with 27 bases left between them. Looked up from germline, CDR1 is SEHNR and CDR2 is FQNEAQ (reference sequence). This CDR3 contains 18 residues. CDR3 sequence reads: CASSRGVSTGPVSNEQFF. The CDR3, as DNA: TGTGCCAGCAGCCGGGGAGTATCAACAGGGCCTGTGAGTAATGAGCAGTTCTTC.

The chain joins TRBV6-5 to TRBJ2-2, with TRBD1 as a possible D gene (5 bases). The CDR3 sequence is 14 residues long. V lost 7 bases to trimming and J lost 4 bases, with 13 bases between them. In germline, CDR1 is MNHEY, CDR2 SVGAGI. CDR3 amino acids: CASIKGSSTGELFF. CDR3 nucleotides: TGTGCCAGCATCAAGGGGTCAAGCACCGGGGAGCTGTTTTTT.

CDR3 loop: CASSLMGPNTEAFF. The CDR3 nucleotides read TGTGCCAGCAGTTTGATGGGGCCAAACACTGAAGCTTTCTTT. The rearrangement uses TRBV27 and TRBJ1-1; D may be TRBD1 (5 bases). CDR1 and CDR2 (germline): MNHEY, SMNVEV (reference sequence). V lost 3 bases and J lost 2, with 10 bases in between. The CDR3 is made up of 14 amino acids.

This chain joins TRBV19 and TRBJ2-7; weak D call: TRBD1 (5 bases). From germline, CDR1 is LNHDA and CDR2 SQIVND (reference sequence). The CDR3 extends over 13 amino acids. V gave up 5 bases and J gave up 0 bases, with 8 bases separating them. CDR3 nucleotides: TGTGCCAGTAGTTTTACAGGCTCCTACGAGCAGTACTTC. Its protein product is CASSFTGSYEQYF.